What follows is one TCR beta chain and its context. Its antigen is still unknown. This entry comes from a study of T cell responses to AZD1222 COVID-19 vaccine. Study information: Investigators merged groups given second doses at roughly 4 or roughly 12 weeks. Study conclusions and caveats: Clonal diversity may have been underestimated, and the donors were mostly white British, with more females than males. Two doses of AZD1222 preceded a rise in Spike-specific TCR breadth and depth.

J lost 3 bases, V lost 4 bases, and 8 bases had no gene match. Germline lookup yields CDR1 SGHDT and CDR2 YYEEEE. The CDR3 is 16 residues long. Clones were read by immunoSEQ multiplex PCR, and TCRdb kept only the in-frame ones, dropping some. The sample lists about 97,000 clones; 75% to 90% were seen once. The sequence came from an adult in good health. The starting material was peripheral blood, obtained on day 0 of AZD1222 vaccination. The V and J genes are TRBV5-6 and TRBJ1-2; 11 bases line up with TRBD1. In nucleotides, the CDR3 is TGTGCCAGCAGCCGGACAGGGGGCTTGCGTGACTATGGCTACACCTTC. It is translated as CASSRTGGLRDYGYTF.